This TCR beta chain was captured by sequencing in a study of blood T cell repertoires in COVID-19. Study in general: Acute-phase and convalescent COVID-19 samples originated in the United States, Italy and Spain.

As processed by the authors: How many nucleated cells were present was estimated from reference gene primer amplification. Sequencing was performed with immunoSEQ multiplex PCR; in TCRdb, only in-frame clones are kept and a portion is missing. V and J calls and clone size come straight from that table; D and trimming were deduced from the DNA. The repertoire holds 70,000 to 95,000 clones, with over 80% as singletons. In germline, CDR1 is KGHSH, CDR2 LQKENI. The CDR3 is 16 amino acids. V shed 4 bases and J 5 bases; nucleotides not matched to a gene: 3. Specimen: peripheral blood. The receptor comes from a woman in her sixties or seventies with acute or convalescent COVID-19. The gene calls are TRBV18 and TRBJ2-1; 15 bases agree with TRBD2. CDR3: CASSLGLAGGDNEQFF. Here the CDR3 DNA reads TGTGCCAGCTCACTTGGACTAGCGGGAGGGGACAATGAGCAGTTCTTC.